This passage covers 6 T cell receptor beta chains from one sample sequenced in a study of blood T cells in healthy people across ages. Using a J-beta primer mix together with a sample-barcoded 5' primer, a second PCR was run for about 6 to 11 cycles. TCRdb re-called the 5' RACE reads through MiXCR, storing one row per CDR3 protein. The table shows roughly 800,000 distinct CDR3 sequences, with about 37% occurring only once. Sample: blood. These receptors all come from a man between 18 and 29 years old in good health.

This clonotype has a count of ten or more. The CDR3 DNA sequence: TGCAGTGCTAGTTCGGGGGTAGAAGAGACCCAGTACTTC. Protein product: CSASSGVEETQYF. The chain has TRBV20-1 and TRBJ2-5; D perhaps matches TRBD2 (6 bases). Germline V gene data show CDR1 as DFQATT and CDR2 as SNEGSKA (reference sequence). This CDR3 region has 13 residues. The V and J ends lost 3 bases and 3 bases respectively, with 11 bases between them.

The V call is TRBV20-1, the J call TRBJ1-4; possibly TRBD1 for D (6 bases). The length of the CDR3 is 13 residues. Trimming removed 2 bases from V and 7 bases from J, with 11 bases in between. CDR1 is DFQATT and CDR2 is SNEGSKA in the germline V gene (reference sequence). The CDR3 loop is CSARYRTAEKLFF. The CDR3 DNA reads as TGCAGTGCTAGATACCGGACAGCTGAAAAACTGTTTTTT.

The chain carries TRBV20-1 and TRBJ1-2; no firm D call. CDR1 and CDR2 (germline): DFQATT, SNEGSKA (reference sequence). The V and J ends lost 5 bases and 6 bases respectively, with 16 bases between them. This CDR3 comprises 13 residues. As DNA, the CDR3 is TGCAGTGCTTACACTACTTTGGGAAATGGCTACACCTTC. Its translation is CSAYTTLGNGYTF.

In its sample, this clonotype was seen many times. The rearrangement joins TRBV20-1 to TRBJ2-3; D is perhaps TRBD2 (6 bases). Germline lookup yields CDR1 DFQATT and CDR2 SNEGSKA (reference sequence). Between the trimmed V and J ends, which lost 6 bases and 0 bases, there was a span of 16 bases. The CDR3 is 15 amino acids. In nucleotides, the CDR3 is TGCAGTGCCCGAGGGGTGAGCGGGAGCACAGATACGCAGTATTTT. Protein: CSARGVSGSTDTQYF.

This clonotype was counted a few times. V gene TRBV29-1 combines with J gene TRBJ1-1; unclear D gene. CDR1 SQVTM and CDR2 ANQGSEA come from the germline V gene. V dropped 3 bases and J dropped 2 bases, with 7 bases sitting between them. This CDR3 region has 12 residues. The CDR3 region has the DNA TGCAGCGTTGATGGTCACAACACTGAAGCTTTCTTT. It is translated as CSVDGHNTEAFF.

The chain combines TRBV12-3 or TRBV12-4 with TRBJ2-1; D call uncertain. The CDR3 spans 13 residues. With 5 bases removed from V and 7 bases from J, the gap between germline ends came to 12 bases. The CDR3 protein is CASSPARENEQFF. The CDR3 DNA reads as TGTGCCAGCAGTCCGGCCCGAGAAAATGAGCAGTTCTTC.